This entry is about one T cell receptor (beta chain). Antigen unknown. The data are from a study of T cell repertoires in cytomegalovirus infection. In the study overall: In the study, CMV epitopes included recently identified HLA-C-restricted and well-studied HLA-B-restricted ones. Public TCR beta signatures provided an indication of both CMV infection and a matching HLA type. Study observations and caveats: Carriers of CMV plus the relevant HLA were identified by cumulative public TCR beta family frequency. The ex vivo response was dominated by HLA-C-restricted CMV-specific TCR beta clonotypes.

V lost 1 base and J lost 0, with 3 bases in between. In germline, CDR1 is MNHEY, CDR2 SVGAGI. This CDR3 comprises 14 residues. TCRdb itself ran the reads through MiXCR, one entry per CDR3 protein. The sample consists of about a million distinct CDR3 sequences, 25% to 40% of them appearing once. Sequenced material: cultured CD8+ T cells from PBMCs, taken from culture after CMV antigen stimulation. The chain combines TRBV6-5 with TRBJ2-2; unclear D gene. The receptor comes from a human donor in good health (CMV status not recorded). Some clones in this sample may be carry-over from other donors' samples. DNA of the CDR3: TGTGCCAGCAGTTACTATGCGAACACCGGGGAGCTGTTTTTT. Protein product: CASSYYANTGELFF.